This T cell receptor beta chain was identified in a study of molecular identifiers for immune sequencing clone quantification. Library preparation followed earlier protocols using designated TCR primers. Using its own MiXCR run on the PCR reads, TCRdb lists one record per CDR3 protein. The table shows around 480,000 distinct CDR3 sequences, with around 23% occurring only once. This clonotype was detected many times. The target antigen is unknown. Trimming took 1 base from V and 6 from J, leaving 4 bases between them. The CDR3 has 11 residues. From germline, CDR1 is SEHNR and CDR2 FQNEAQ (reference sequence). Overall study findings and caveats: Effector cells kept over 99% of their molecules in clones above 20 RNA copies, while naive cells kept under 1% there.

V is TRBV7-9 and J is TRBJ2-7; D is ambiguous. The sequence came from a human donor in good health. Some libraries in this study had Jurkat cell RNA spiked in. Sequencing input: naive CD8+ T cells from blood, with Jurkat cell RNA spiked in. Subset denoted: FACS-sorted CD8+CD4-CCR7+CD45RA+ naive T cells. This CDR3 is CASSLGTEQYF. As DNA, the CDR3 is TGTGCCAGCAGCTTAGGGACCGAGCAGTACTTC.